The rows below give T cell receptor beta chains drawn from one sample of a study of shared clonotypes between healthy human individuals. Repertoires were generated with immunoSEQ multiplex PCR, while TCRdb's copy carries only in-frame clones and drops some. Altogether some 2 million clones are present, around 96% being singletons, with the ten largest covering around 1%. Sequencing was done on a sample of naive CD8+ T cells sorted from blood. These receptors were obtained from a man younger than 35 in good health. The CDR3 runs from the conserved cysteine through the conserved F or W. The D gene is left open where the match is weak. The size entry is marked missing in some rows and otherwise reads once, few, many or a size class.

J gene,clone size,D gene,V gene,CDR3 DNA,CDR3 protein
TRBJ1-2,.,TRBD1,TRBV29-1,TGCAGCGGGCAGGGGGCCGGCTATGGCTACACCTTC,CSGQGAGYGYTF
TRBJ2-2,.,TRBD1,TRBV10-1,TGCGCCAGCAGCGAGACAGGGGTCACCGGGGAGCTGTTTTTT,CASSETGVTGELFF
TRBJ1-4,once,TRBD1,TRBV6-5,TGTGCCAGCAGTGGTCAGGGGGATGAAAAACTGTTTTTT,CASSGQGDEKLFF
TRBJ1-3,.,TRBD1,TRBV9,TGTGCCAGCAGCGTAGGGGGAGGGACAGGGCCTGGAAACACCATATATTTT,CASSVGGGTGPGNTIYF
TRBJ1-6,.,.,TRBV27,TGTGCCAGCAGTTTATCTGGGGGGCGCATCCCTCGGTCACCCCTCCACTTT,CASSLSGGRIPRSPLHF
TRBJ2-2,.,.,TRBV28,TGTGCCAGCACCGCCAGGGATAACACCGGGGAGCTGTTTTTT,CASTARDNTGELFF
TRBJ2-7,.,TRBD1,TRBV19,TGTGCCAGTAGTATAGATCTAGGGACAGGCGCGGAGCAGTACTTC,CASSIDLGTGAEQYF
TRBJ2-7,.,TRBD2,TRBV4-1,TGCGCCAGCAGCCCGAGTGGGACTAGCGCCTCCTACGAGCAGTACTTC,CASSPSGTSASYEQYF
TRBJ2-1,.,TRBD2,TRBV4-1,TGCGCCAGCAGCCAAGTCAGCGGGGGCAACAATGAGCAGTTCTTC,CASSQVSGGNNEQFF
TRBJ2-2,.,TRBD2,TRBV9,TGTGCCAGCACCCCGGGACTAGCGGGCGGGGAGCTGTTTTTT,CASTPGLAGGELFF
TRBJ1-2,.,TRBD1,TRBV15,TGTGCCACCAGCAGAGTAGGAGGACAGGGGGCCGAATATGGCTACACCTTC,CATSRVGGQGAEYGYTF
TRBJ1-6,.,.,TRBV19,TGTGCCAGTACCTCGGGGGGGTATAATTCACCCCTCCACTTT,CASTSGGYNSPLHF
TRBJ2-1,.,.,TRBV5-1,TGCGCCAGCAACTCAGTCCCAGGGGACAATGAGCAGTTCTTC,CASNSVPGDNEQFF
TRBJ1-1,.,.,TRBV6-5,TGTGCCAGCAGTTCGACAGTCTATAGCGCTGAAGCTTTCTTT,CASSSTVYSAEAFF
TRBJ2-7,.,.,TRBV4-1,TGCGCCAGCAGCCACAAATCCGGTTACGAGCAGTACTTC,CASSHKSGYEQYF
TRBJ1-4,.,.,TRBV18,TGTGCCAGCTCACCACCTTTAGGGGGAAGCGATGAAAAACTGTTTTTT,CASSPPLGGSDEKLFF
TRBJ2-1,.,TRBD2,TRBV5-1,TGCGCCAGCAGCTTGGCCGGCGGGGGAGGGGCCGATGAGCAGTTCTTC,CASSLAGGGGADEQFF
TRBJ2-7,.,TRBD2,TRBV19,TGTGCCAGTAGTATAACTAGCGGAGCCTACGAGCAGTACTTC,CASSITSGAYEQYF
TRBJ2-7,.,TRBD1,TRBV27,TGTGCCAGCAGTCGTCCCGGGACAGAATACTACGAGCAGTACTTC,CASSRPGTEYYEQYF
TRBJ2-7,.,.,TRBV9,TGTGCCAGCAGCAACGAAGGAGGGGGCGGGTACGAGCAGTACTTC,CASSNEGGGGYEQYF
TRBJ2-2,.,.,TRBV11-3,TGTGCCAGCAGCTTACGTATGGGACTCCCAGGGGTGCCCGGGGAGCTGTTTTTT,CASSLRMGLPGVPGELFF
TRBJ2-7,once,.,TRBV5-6,TGTGCCAGCGGGACCGAGGGCAGCTACGAGCAGTACTTC,CASGTEGSYEQYF
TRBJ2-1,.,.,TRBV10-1,TGCGCCAGCAGTGAAGAGTTAAACGAGCCCTATGAGCAGTTCTTC,CASSEELNEPYEQFF
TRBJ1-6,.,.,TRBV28,TGTGCCAGCAGTTTTCATCCCTCACCCCTCCACTTT,CASSFHPSPLHF
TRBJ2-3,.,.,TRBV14,TGTGCCAGCAGCCACTTCGTGGGAGATACGCAGTATTTT,CASSHFVGDTQYF
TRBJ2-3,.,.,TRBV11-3,TGTGCCAGCAGCGCCTACGATGGGCAAACAGATACGCAGTATTTT,CASSAYDGQTDTQYF
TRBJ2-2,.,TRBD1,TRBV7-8,TGTGCCAGCAGCTTAGGGACAGGGGATACCGGGGAGCTGTTTTTT,CASSLGTGDTGELFF
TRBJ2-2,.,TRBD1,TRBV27,TGTGCCAGCACTCCGGACAGGGGCCCCCTAGTGCACACCGGGGAGCTGTTTTTT,CASTPDRGPLVHTGELFF
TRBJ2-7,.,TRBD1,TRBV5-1,TGCGCCAGCAGCTTGTATGGGGACAGGGTAGGCGAGCAGTACTTC,CASSLYGDRVGEQYF
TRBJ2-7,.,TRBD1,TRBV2,TGTGCCGGTCAGCACTGGACAGGGGATGAGCAGTACTTC,CAGQHWTGDEQYF
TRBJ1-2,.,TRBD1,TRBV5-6,TGTGCCAGCAGCTTGGCGGGACAGACTATATATGGCTACACCTTC,CASSLAGQTIYGYTF
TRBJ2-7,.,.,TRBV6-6,TGTGCCAGCAGTTACTCGGTAGGGGGCTACGAGCAGTACTTC,CASSYSVGGYEQYF